Listed here are 10 T cell receptor beta chains from one sample, sequenced in a study of blood T cell repertoires in COVID-19. Sequencing was performed with immunoSEQ multiplex PCR; in TCRdb, only in-frame clones are kept and a portion is missing. This table holds more than 90,000 clones, 75% to 85% found once. Sequences were obtained from peripheral blood. These receptors were taken from a man between 65 and 85 years old with acute or convalescent COVID-19.

The chain uses TRBV5-1 and TRBJ2-3, with 10 bases lining up with TRBD2. Trimming took 2 bases from V and 0 from J; bases not matched to a gene: 3. This CDR3 comprises 16 residues. CDR1 is SGHRS and CDR2 is YFSETQ in the germline V gene. This CDR3 is CASSFEAGGSTDTQYF. The CDR3 region has the DNA TGCGCCAGCAGCTTTGAAGCGGGGGGGAGCACAGATACGCAGTATTTT.

The genes are TRBV9 and TRBJ2-7; 14 nucleotides line up with TRBD2. CDR1 is SGDLS and CDR2 is YYNGEE in the germline V gene. This CDR3 region has 15 residues. V lost 2 bases to trimming and J lost 5 bases; unmatched junction nucleotides: 3. CDR3 protein: CASSVGLAGGNEQYF. For the CDR3, the DNA is TGTGCCAGCAGCGTCGGACTAGCGGGGGGCAACGAGCAGTACTTC.

This clone was detected only once. The rearrangement joins TRBV18 to TRBJ2-7; D is possibly TRBD1 (7 bases). This CDR3 region has 15 residues. The germline V gene has CDR1 KGHSH and CDR2 LQKENI. V was pared by 1 base and J by 6 bases, with 16 bases between. The CDR3 region is CASSPLSPQGGEQYF. The CDR3 DNA reads TGTGCCAGCTCACCACTGTCCCCCCAGGGGGGCGAGCAGTACTTC.

This clone was detected a few times. CDR3 in DNA: TGTGCCAGTAGTATCCTCACACAGGGAGCCGGGGAGCTGTTTTTT. Protein product: CASSILTQGAGELFF. This sequence joins TRBV19 and TRBJ2-2; TRBD1 is a possible D gene (6 bases). This CDR3 is built from 15 residues. Germline lookup yields CDR1 LNHDA and CDR2 SQIVND (reference sequence). Trimming shortened V by 3 bases and J by 6 bases, and 14 bases separated the two germline ends.

This chain joins TRBV7-9 and TRBJ1-3; TRBD1 is a possible D gene (6 bases). Trimming left V 4 bases short and J 0 bases short, with 13 bases between. The CDR3 runs to 16 residues. The germline V gene encodes CDR1 SEHNR and CDR2 FQNEAQ (reference sequence). CDR3 amino acids: CASSYRQARSGNTIYF. As DNA, the CDR3 is TGTGCCAGCAGCTACAGACAGGCCCGCTCTGGAAACACCATATATTTT. Full variable domain (missing parts from reference TRBV7-9 and TRBJ1-3): DTGVSQNPRHKITKRGQNVTFRCDPISEHNRLYWYRQTLGQGPEFLTYFQNEAQLEKSRLLSDRFSAERPKGSFSTLEIQRTEQGDSAMYLCASSYRQARSGNTIYFGEGSWLTVV.

The rearrangement joins TRBV6-1 to TRBJ2-1; TRBD2 aligns across 10 bases. The V gene's germline CDR1 is MNHNS and CDR2 SASEGT. The CDR3 sequence is 17 residues long. With V trimmed by 4 bases and J by 0 bases, 6 bases remained unmatched. CDR3 DNA: TGTGCCAGCAGTGCCGGGACTAGCGCACACTCCTACAATGAGCAGTTCTTC. Amino acid sequence: CASSAGTSAHSYNEQFF.

J is TRBJ2-3 and V is TRBV28; 9 bases map to TRBD1. The CDR3 sequence is 16 residues long. The V gene's germline CDR1 is MDHEN and CDR2 SYDVKM. With 5 bases clipped from V and 4 bases from J, the junction kept 10 bases outside the gene matches. In DNA, the CDR3 is TGTGCCAGCAGTGCCGTCGGGACAGGGTTGGCAGATACGCAGTATTTT. This sequence encodes CASSAVGTGLADTQYF. The whole variable domain, remainder taken from reference TRBV28 and TRBJ2-3, is DVKVTQSSRYLVKRTGEKVFLECVQDMDHENMFWYRQDPGLGLRLIYFSYDVKMKEKGDIPEGYSVSREKKERFSLILESASTNQTSMYLCASSAVGTGLADTQYFGPGTRLTVL.

The J gene is TRBJ1-4, the V gene TRBV5-1, with 9 nucleotides matching TRBD1. Trimming took 2 bases from V and 6 from J; bases not matched to a gene: 5. The germline CDR1 and CDR2 sequences are SGHRS and YFSETQ. The CDR3 runs 15 residues. The CDR3 loop is CASSFAGQGYEKLFF. Here the CDR3 DNA reads TGCGCCAGCAGCTTTGCGGGACAGGGATATGAAAAACTGTTTTTT. Supplemented by reference TRBV5-1 and TRBJ1-4, the full variable domain reads KAGVTQTPRYLIKTRGQQVTLSCSPISGHRSVSWYQQTPGQGLQFLFEYFSETQRNKGNFPGRFSGRQFSNSRSEMNVSTLELGDSALYLCASSFAGQGYEKLFFGSGTQLSVL.

The chain recombines TRBV7-3 with TRBJ1-1; 7 bases match TRBD1. The germline CDR1 and CDR2 sequences are SGHTA and FQGTGA. The trim removed 4 bases at V and 0 bases at J, leaving 5 bases unmatched. CDR3 size: 15 residues. DNA of the CDR3: TGTGCCAGCAGCTCGACCGGGACAGTGAACACTGAAGCTTTCTTT. Translated: CASSSTGTVNTEAFF.

J is TRBJ2-3 and V is TRBV24-1, with D possibly matching TRBD2 (6 bases). Germline V gene data show CDR1 as KGHDR and CDR2 as SFDVKD. Trimming stripped 5 bases from V and 2 bases from J, with 10 bases between. The CDR3 contains 14 residues. The CDR3 protein is CATSVGGYTDTQYF. The CDR3 DNA reads as TGTGCCACCAGTGTCGGAGGGTACACAGATACGCAGTATTTT.